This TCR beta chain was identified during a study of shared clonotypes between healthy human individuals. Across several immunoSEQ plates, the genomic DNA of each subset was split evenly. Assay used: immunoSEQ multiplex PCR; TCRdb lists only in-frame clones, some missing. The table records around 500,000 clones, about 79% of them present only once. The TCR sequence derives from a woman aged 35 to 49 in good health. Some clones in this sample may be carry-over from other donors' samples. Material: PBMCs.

The chain's CDR3 is CASSLEGAKNIQYF. The CDR3 DNA is TGCGCCAGCAGCTTGGAGGGGGCCAAAAACATTCAGTACTTC. The V gene is TRBV5-1, the J gene TRBJ2-4; D is possibly TRBD1 (5 bases). This CDR3 has 14 residues. The V gene lost 0 bases and the J gene lost 1 base, with 5 bases spanning the gap. In germline, CDR1 is SGHRS, CDR2 YFSETQ.